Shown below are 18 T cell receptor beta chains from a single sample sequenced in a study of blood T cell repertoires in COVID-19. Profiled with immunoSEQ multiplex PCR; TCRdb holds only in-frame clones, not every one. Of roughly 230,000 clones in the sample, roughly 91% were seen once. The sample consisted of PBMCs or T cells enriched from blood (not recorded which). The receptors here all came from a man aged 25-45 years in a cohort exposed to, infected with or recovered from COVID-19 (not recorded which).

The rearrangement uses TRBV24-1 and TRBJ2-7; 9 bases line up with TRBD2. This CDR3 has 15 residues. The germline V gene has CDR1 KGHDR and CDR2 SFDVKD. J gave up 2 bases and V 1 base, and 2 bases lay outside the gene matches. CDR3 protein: CATSDFSGSTYEQYF. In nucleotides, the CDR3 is TGTGCCACCAGTGATTTTAGCGGGAGTACCTACGAGCAGTACTTC.

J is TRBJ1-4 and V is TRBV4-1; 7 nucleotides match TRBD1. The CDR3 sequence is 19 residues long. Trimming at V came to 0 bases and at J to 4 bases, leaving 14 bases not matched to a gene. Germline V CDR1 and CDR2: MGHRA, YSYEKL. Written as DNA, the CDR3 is TGCGCCAGCAGCCAAGACAAATTGGGACAGTCTCAACTTAATGAAAAACTGTTTTTT. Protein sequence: CASSQDKLGQSQLNEKLFF.

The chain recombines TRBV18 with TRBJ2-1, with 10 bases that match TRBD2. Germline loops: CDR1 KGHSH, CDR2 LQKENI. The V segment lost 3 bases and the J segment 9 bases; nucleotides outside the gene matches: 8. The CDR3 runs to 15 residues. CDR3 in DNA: TGTGCCAGCTCACCCCCAGCGGGAGGGTACGGTGAGCAGTTCTTC. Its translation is CASSPPAGGYGEQFF.

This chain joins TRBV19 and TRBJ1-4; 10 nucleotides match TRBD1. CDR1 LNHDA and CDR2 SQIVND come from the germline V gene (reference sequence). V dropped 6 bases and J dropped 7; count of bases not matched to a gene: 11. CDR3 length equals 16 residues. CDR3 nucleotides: TGTGCCAGTAGCCCGCACCCCGGGACAGGGGTTGAAAAACTGTTTTTT. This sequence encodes CASSPHPGTGVEKLFF.

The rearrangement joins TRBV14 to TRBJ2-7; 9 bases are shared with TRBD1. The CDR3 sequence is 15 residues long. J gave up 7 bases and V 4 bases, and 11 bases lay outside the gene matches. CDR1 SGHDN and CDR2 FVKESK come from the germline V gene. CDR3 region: CASSLTGTGIWEQYF. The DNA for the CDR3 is TGTGCCAGCAGCCTAACCGGGACAGGGATATGGGAGCAGTACTTC. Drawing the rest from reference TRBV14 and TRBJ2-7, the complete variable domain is EAGVTQFPSHSVIEKGQTVTLRCDPISGHDNLYWYRRVMGKEIKFLLHFVKESKQDESGMPNNRFLAERTGGTYSTLKVQPAELEDSGVYFCASSLTGTGIWEQYFGPGTRLTVT.

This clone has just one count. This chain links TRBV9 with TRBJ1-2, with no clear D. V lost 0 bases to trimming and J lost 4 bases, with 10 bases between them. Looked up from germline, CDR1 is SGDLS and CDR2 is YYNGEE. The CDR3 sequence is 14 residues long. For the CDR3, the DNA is TGTGCCAGCAGCGTAGACCCGGGAACCTATGGCTACACCTTC. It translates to CASSVDPGTYGYTF.

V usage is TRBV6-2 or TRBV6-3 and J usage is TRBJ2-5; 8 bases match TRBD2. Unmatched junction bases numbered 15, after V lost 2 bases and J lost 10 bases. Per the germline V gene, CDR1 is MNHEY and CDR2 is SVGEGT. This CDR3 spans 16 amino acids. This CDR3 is CASSYRPSGREFDQYF. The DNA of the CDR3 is TGTGCCAGCAGTTACCGGCCTAGCGGGCGTGAATTTGACCAGTACTTC.

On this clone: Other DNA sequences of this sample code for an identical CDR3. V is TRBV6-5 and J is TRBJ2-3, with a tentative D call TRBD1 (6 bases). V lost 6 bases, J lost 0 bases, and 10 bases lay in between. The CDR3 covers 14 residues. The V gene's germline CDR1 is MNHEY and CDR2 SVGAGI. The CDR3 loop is CASSYGQSTDTQYF. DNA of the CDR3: TGTGCCAGCAGCTACGGACAGAGCACAGATACGCAGTATTTT.

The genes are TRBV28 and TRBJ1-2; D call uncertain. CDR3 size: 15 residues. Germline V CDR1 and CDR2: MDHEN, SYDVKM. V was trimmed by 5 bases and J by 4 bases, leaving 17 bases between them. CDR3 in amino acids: CASSPMTGEGYGYTF. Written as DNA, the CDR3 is TGTGCCAGCAGTCCCATGACCGGGGAAGGCTATGGCTACACCTTC.

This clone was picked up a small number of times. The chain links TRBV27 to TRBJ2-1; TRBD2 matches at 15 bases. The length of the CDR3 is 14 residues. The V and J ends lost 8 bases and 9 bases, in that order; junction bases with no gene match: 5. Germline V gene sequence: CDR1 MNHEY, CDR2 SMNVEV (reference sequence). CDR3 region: CASRGLAGGLEQFF. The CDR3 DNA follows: TGTGCCAGCCGTGGACTAGCGGGAGGGCTTGAGCAGTTCTTC.

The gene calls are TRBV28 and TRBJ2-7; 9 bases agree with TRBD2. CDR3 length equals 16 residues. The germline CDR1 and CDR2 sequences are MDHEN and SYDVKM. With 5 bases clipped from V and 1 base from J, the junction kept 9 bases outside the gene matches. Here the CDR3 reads CASSLTSGSPSYEQYF. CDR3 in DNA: TGTGCCAGCAGTCTAACTAGCGGGTCTCCATCCTACGAGCAGTACTTC.

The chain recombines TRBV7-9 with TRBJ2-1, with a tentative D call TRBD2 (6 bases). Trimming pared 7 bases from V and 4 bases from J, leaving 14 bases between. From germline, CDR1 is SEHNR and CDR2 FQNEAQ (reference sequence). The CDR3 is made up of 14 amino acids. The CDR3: CASTSRAGYNEQFF. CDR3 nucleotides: TGTGCCAGCACGAGTCGAGCGGGTTACAATGAGCAGTTCTTC. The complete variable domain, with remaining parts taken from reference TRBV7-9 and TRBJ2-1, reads DTGVSQNPRHKITKRGQNVTFRCDPISEHNRLYWYRQTLGQGPEFLTYFQNEAQLEKSRLLSDRFSAERPKGSFSTLEIQRTEQGDSAMYLCASTSRAGYNEQFFGPGTRLTVL.

The CDR3 coding sequence is TGTGCCAGTAGGAGGACACCTTCCTCGAGGAACTATGGCTACACCTTC. Translating it yields CASRRTPSSRNYGYTF. The chain is built from TRBV19 and TRBJ1-2, with a possible D match to TRBD1 (5 bases). Germline values: CDR1 LNHDA, CDR2 SQIVND (reference sequence). The CDR3 extends over 16 amino acids. Trimming removed 6 bases at V and 2 bases at J, with 19 bases between.

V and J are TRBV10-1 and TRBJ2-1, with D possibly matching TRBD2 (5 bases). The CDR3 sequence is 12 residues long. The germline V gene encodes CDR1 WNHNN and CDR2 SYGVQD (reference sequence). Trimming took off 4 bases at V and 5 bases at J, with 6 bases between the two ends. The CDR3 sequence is CASSAGDNEQFF. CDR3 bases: TGCGCCAGCAGTGCCGGGGACAATGAGCAGTTCTTC.

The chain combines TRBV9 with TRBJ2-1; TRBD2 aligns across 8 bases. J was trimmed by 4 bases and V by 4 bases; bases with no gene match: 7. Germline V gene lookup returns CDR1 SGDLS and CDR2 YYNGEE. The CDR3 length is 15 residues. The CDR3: CASSYDSGTYNEQFF. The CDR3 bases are TGTGCCAGCAGCTATGATAGCGGGACTTACAATGAGCAGTTCTTC.

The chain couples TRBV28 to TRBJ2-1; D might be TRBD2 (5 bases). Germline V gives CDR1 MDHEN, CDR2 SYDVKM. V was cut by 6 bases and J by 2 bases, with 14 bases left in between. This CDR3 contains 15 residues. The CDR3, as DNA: TGTGCCAGCAGCGCTACTAGTGCCCCCTACAATGAGCAGTTCTTC. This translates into CASSATSAPYNEQFF.

As DNA, the CDR3 is TGTGCCAGTAGTCCCTGGACAGGGTCCTCTGGAAACACCATATATTTT. This translates into CASSPWTGSSGNTIYF. The chain is built from TRBV19 and TRBJ1-3; 8 positions agree with TRBD1. The germline V gene encodes CDR1 LNHDA and CDR2 SQIVND (reference sequence). The CDR3 runs to 16 residues. Trimming at V came to 5 bases and at J to 0 bases, leaving 6 bases not matched to a gene.

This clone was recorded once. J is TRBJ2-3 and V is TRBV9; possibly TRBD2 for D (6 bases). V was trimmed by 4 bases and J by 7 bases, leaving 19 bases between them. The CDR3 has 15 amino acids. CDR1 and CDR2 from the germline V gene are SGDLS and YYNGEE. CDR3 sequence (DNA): TGTGCCAGCAGCACCGGAGGGACCCCATCAAATACGCAGTATTTT. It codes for CASSTGGTPSNTQYF.